The rows below give T cell receptor beta chains drawn from one sample of a study of T cell repertoires in cytomegalovirus infection. TCRdb itself ran the reads through MiXCR, one entry per CDR3 protein. The table records under 600,000 distinct CDR3 sequences, about 15% of them present only once. The sequencing input was CD8+ T cells from PBMCs. The receptor source for this set is a human donor in good health (CMV status not recorded). Some clones in this sample may be carry-over from other donors' samples. Each CDR3 is given with its conserved first and last residue. A D gene is named only where the DNA matches it firmly. Part of the rows lack a size; the others show once, few, many or a class for expanded clones.

abundance: few; v_gene: TRBV6-6; j_gene: TRBJ1-5; d_gene: NA; CDR3nt: TGTGCCAGCGCACGTCAGCCCCAGCATTTT; CDR3aa: CASARQPQHF
abundance: many; v_gene: TRBV12-3/TRBV12-4; j_gene: TRBJ2-7; d_gene: TRBD1; CDR3nt: TGTGCCAGCAGTCCCCCTCCGCTCCAGGGGGCCTCCGGCGAGCAGTACTTC; CDR3aa: CASSPPPLQGASGEQYF
abundance: NA; v_gene: TRBV27; j_gene: TRBJ1-1; d_gene: TRBD1; CDR3nt: TGTGCCAGCAGTTTGATTCCAGGACAGGGGAACACTGAAGCTTTCTTT; CDR3aa: CASSLIPGQGNTEAFF
abundance: few; v_gene: TRBV15; j_gene: TRBJ1-1; d_gene: NA; CDR3nt: TGTGCCACCAGCAACATCCCGCAGGGGAACACTGAAGCTTTCTTT; CDR3aa: CATSNIPQGNTEAFF
abundance: few; v_gene: TRBV27; j_gene: TRBJ1-1; d_gene: NA; CDR3nt: TGTGCCAGCGCCGAGGGGCTGGTGAACACTGAAGCTTTCTTT; CDR3aa: CASAEGLVNTEAFF
abundance: many; v_gene: TRBV28; j_gene: TRBJ2-7; d_gene: TRBD2; CDR3nt: TGTGCCAGCAGTCCAATTGGGACTAAGAGACGCGAGCAGTACTTC; CDR3aa: CASSPIGTKRREQYF
abundance: few; v_gene: TRBV14; j_gene: TRBJ2-1; d_gene: TRBD1; CDR3nt: TGTGCCAGCAGCAAAGGGACAGGGTTCTACAATGAGCAGTTCTTC; CDR3aa: CASSKGTGFYNEQFF
abundance: few; v_gene: TRBV29-1; j_gene: TRBJ2-3; d_gene: NA; CDR3nt: TGCAGCGTCGCTAGCGGGACAGGGGATGAAGATACGCAGTATTTT; CDR3aa: CSVASGTGDEDTQYF
abundance: NA; v_gene: TRBV15; j_gene: TRBJ2-7; d_gene: NA; CDR3nt: TGTGCCACCAGCAGAGATTTGGGCTTGGGCAGCGAGCAGTACTTC; CDR3aa: CATSRDLGLGSEQYF
abundance: NA; v_gene: TRBV15; j_gene: TRBJ2-3; d_gene: NA; CDR3nt: TGTGCCACCAGCTACGGAAGAACAGTTACAGATACGCAGTATTTT; CDR3aa: CATSYGRTVTDTQYF
abundance: few; v_gene: TRBV6-1; j_gene: TRBJ2-3; d_gene: TRBD2; CDR3nt: TGTGCCAGCAGTGACGGACTAGCGGGAGGCCTCACAGATACGCAGTATTTT; CDR3aa: CASSDGLAGGLTDTQYF
abundance: many; v_gene: TRBV7-6; j_gene: TRBJ2-2; d_gene: TRBD1; CDR3nt: TGTGCCAGCAGCTTTAGGACAGGGGGCTCCGGGGAGCTGTTTTTT; CDR3aa: CASSFRTGGSGELFF
abundance: NA; v_gene: TRBV5-4; j_gene: TRBJ2-1; d_gene: NA; CDR3nt: TGTGCCAGCAGCTCCCCTCCCCAAGCGGAGGCCTACAATGAGCAGTTCTTC; CDR3aa: CASSSPPQAEAYNEQFF
abundance: NA; v_gene: TRBV20-1; j_gene: TRBJ2-7; d_gene: NA; CDR3nt: TGCAGTGCTAGTTCCCAGGGAGGAATCTCCTACGAGCAGTACTTC; CDR3aa: CSASSQGGISYEQYF
abundance: NA; v_gene: TRBV7-9; j_gene: TRBJ2-7; d_gene: NA; CDR3nt: TGTGCCAGCAGCTCCCCCCCGATGGCGGGCTCCTACGAGCAGTACTTC; CDR3aa: CASSSPPMAGSYEQYF
abundance: NA; v_gene: TRBV5-8; j_gene: TRBJ2-5; d_gene: TRBD1; CDR3nt: TGTGCCAGCAGCTCCGGGACAGGGGGAAAAGAGACCCAGTACTTC; CDR3aa: CASSSGTGGKETQYF
abundance: NA; v_gene: TRBV7-9; j_gene: TRBJ2-7; d_gene: NA; CDR3nt: TGTGCCAGCAGCTTAGAGTTAATGGGGCGTAAGTCCTACGAGCAGTACTTC; CDR3aa: CASSLELMGRKSYEQYF
abundance: NA; v_gene: TRBV20-1; j_gene: TRBJ2-7; d_gene: TRBD2; CDR3nt: TGCAGTGCATCGACTAGCGGGGGACTATCGGGCGAGCAGTACTTC; CDR3aa: CSASTSGGLSGEQYF
abundance: NA; v_gene: TRBV28; j_gene: TRBJ2-1; d_gene: NA; CDR3nt: TGTGCCAGCAGTTTAGGGGGGGAGGGGGCTAACAATGAGCAGTTCTTC; CDR3aa: CASSLGGEGANNEQFF
abundance: few; v_gene: TRBV27; j_gene: TRBJ2-7; d_gene: NA; CDR3nt: TGTGCCAGCAGTCCCCAGTACTACGAGCAGTACTTC; CDR3aa: CASSPQYYEQYF
abundance: NA; v_gene: TRBV20-1; j_gene: TRBJ2-2; d_gene: TRBD2; CDR3nt: TGCAGTGCTAGTAGCGGGAGGATGCCCGGGGTGCTGTTTTTT; CDR3aa: CSASSGRMPGVLFF
abundance: few; v_gene: TRBV20-1; j_gene: TRBJ2-7; d_gene: TRBD1; CDR3nt: TGCAGTGCTAGGGCCCCCGACAGGGACATCTCCTACGAGCAGTACTTC; CDR3aa: CSARAPDRDISYEQYF
abundance: NA; v_gene: TRBV4-1; j_gene: TRBJ1-2; d_gene: NA; CDR3nt: TGCGCCAGCAGCCAAGATGGTCTCGACGATGGCTATGGCTACACCTTC; CDR3aa: CASSQDGLDDGYGYTF
abundance: many; v_gene: TRBV7-3; j_gene: TRBJ2-3; d_gene: NA; CDR3nt: TGTGCCAGCAGCTTATTTAGCGGAAGCACAGATACGCAGTATTTT; CDR3aa: CASSLFSGSTDTQYF